This T cell receptor (beta chain) was captured by sequencing in a study of human T cells and chemical hapten exposure. This clonotype turned up a few times. Its antigen is still unknown. Time point specified: patch test 2, 6 weeks after DPC sensitization. Stated treatment: therapeutic diphenylcyclopropenone sensitization with weekly scalp DPC. Study findings and constraints: Alopecia affecting every donor means their immune response may not match healthy people's.

The study used a library that attached unique molecular identifiers to individual cDNA molecules. TCRdb ran MiXCR on the RACE reads and lists one entry per CDR3 protein. The sample yields about 73,000 distinct CDR3 sequences, 7.5% to 9.5% seen once. CDR1 and CDR2 (germline): MNHEY, SVGEGT. With 6 bases removed from V and 5 bases from J, the gap between germline ends came to 19 bases. The CDR3 consists of 15 residues. This chain joins TRBV6-2 or TRBV6-3 and TRBJ2-5; D possibly matches TRBD1 or TRBD2 (5 bases each). This clonotype originated in a woman aged 45-60 years with alopecia areata. Some clones in this sample may be carry-over from other donors' samples. Sequencing was performed on whole blood, taken in connection with sensitization to the hapten diphenylcyclopropenone (DPC). CDR3 amino acids: CASSPIRDPGETQYF. DNA of the CDR3: TGTGCCAGCAGCCCCATCCGGGACCCTGGGGAGACCCAGTACTTC.